This T cell receptor beta chain was profiled in a study of T cell responses to AZD1222 COVID-19 vaccine. The CDR3 consists of 13 residues. Note on this clone: What it recognizes is unknown.

Whole-study findings and limits: The study identified only five or six AZD1222 recipients as seropositive at baseline.

Sequencing was performed with immunoSEQ multiplex PCR; in TCRdb, only in-frame clones are kept and a portion is missing. This sample has under 200,000 clones, with around 90% found just once. The J gene is TRBJ2-3, the V gene TRBV21-1. TRBV21-1 is classified as a pseudogene. This specimen was peripheral blood, taken 28 days after the second AZD1222 dose. The clonotype was recovered from an adult who received the AZD1222 COVID-19 vaccine. CDR3: CASSKPQHGTQYF. CDR3 coding DNA: TGTGCCAGCAGCAAACCCCAGCACGGTACGCAGTATTTT.